This TCR beta chain was sequenced in a study of cytomegalovirus exposure and HLA in healthy donors. Study-wide findings and caveats: Presence/absence analyses supposed approximately even sequencing depth among donors.

A note on this clone: What it binds is unknown.

PCR used 60 Vbeta primers and 13 Jbeta primers. Profiled with immunoSEQ multiplex PCR; TCRdb holds only in-frame clones, not every one. The sample has around 140,000 clones; approximately 80% are singletons. Germline-derived CDR1 and CDR2 are MNHNS and SASEGT. Trimming took 5 bases from V and 3 from J; bases not matched to a gene: 4. This CDR3 contains 14 residues. The origin of this receptor is a man in his forties in good health and CMV-seronegative. V usage is TRBV6-1 and J usage is TRBJ2-5; 9 bases map to TRBD2. Sample: PBMCs. This CDR3 is CASSRAGGEETQYF. CDR3 nucleotides: TGTGCCAGCAGTAGAGCGGGAGGCGAAGAGACCCAGTACTTC.